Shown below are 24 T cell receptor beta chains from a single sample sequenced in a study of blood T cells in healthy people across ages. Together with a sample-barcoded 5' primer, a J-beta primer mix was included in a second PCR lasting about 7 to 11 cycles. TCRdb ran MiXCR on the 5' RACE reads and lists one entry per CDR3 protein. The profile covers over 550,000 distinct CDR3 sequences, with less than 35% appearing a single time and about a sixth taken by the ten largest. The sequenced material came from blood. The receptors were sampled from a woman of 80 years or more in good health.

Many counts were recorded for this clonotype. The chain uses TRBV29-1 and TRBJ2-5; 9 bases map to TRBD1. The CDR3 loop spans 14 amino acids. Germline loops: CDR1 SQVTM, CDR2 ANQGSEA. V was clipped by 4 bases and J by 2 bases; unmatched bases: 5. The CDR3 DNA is TGCAGCGTTGCCTCAGGACAGGGGCAAGAGACCCAGTACTTC. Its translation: CSVASGQGQETQYF.

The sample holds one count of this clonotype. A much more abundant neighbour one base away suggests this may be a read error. CDR3 in amino acids: CSAAAGSNYEQFF. The CDR3 coding sequence is TGCAGCGCCGCGGCGGGAAGTAACTACGAGCAGTTCTTC. This rearrangement joins TRBV29-1 to TRBJ2-1, with D perhaps TRBD2 (6 bases). Germline-derived CDR1 and CDR2 are SQVTM and ANQGSEA. CDR3 size: 13 residues. V was shortened by 7 bases and J by 10 bases, with 20 bases between the two germline ends.

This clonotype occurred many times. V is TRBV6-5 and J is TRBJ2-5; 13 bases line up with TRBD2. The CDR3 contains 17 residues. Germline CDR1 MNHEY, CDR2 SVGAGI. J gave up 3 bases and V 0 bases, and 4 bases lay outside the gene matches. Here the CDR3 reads CASSYSSGLAGKETQYF. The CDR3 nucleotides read TGTGCCAGCAGTTACTCCTCGGGACTAGCGGGGAAAGAGACCCAGTACTTC.

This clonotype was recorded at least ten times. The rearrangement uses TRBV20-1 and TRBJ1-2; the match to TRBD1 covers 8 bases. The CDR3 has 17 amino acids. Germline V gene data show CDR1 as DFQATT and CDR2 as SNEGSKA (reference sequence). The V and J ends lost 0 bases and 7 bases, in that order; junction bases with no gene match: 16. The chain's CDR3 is CSARDRAPSGQGSGYTF. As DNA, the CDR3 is TGCAGTGCTAGAGATCGGGCCCCCAGCGGACAGGGAAGTGGCTACACCTTC.

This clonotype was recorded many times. The CDR3 sequence: CSVERASGYTF. The CDR3 DNA is TGCAGCGTTGAAAGGGCTTCTGGCTACACCTTC. This chain joins TRBV29-1 and TRBJ1-2; no reliable D call. Trimming shortened V by 2 bases and J by 7 bases, and 8 bases separated the two germline ends. From germline, CDR1 is SQVTM and CDR2 ANQGSEA. The CDR3 is 11 residues long.

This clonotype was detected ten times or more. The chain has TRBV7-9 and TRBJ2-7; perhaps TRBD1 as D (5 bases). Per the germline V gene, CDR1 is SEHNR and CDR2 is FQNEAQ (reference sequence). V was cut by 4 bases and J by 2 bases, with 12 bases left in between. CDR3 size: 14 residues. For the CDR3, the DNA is TGTGCCAGCAGCTATTTAGGGGTCGCCTACGAGCAGTACTTC. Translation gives CASSYLGVAYEQYF.

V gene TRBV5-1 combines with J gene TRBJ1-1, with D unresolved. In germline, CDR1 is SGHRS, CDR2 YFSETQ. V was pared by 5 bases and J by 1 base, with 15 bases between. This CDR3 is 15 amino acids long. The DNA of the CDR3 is TGCGCCAGCAGACCCCGGGAAGGCTCGAACACTGAAGCTTTCTTT. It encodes CASRPREGSNTEAFF. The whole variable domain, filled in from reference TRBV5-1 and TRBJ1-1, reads KAGVTQTPRYLIKTRGQQVTLSCSPISGHRSVSWYQQTPGQGLQFLFEYFSETQRNKGNFPGRFSGRQFSNSRSEMNVSTLELGDSALYLCASRPREGSNTEAFFGQGTRLTVV.

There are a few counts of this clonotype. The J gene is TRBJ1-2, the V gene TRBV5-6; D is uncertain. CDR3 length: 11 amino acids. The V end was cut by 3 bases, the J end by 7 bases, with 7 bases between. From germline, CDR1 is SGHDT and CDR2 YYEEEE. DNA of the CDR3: TGTGCCAGCAGCTGGGAGGGTGGCTACACCTTC. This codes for CASSWEGGYTF.

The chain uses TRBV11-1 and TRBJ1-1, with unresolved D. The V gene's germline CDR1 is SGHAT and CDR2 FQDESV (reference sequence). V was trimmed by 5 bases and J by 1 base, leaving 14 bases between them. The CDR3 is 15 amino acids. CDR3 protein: CASSPDFPENTEAFF. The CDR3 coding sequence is TGTGCCAGCAGCCCCGACTTTCCCGAGAACACTGAAGCTTTCTTT.

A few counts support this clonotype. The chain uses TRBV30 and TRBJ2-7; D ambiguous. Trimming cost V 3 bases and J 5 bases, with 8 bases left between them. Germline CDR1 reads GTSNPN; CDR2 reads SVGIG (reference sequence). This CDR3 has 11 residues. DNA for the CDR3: TGTGCCTGGAGGACTTTAAACGAGCAGTACTTC. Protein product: CAWRTLNEQYF.

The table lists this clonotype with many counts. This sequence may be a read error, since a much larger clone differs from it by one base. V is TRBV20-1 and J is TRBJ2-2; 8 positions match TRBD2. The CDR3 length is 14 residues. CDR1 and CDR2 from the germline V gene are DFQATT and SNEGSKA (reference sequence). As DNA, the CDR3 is TGCAGTGCCAGATCGGGGGGGGAACCCGGGGAGCGGTTTTTT. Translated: CSARSGGEPGERFF.

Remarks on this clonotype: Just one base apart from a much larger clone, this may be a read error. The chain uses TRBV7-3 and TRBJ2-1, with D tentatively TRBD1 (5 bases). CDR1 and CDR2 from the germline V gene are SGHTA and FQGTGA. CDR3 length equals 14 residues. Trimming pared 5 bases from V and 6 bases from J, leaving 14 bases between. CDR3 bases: TGTGCCAGCAGCCTTAATCCAGGGTGCAATGAGCAGTTCTTC. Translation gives CASSLNPGCNEQFF.

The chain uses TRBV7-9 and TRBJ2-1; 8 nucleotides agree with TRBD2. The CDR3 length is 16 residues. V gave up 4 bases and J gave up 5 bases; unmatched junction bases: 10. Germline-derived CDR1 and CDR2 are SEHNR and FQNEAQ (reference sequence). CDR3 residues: CASSSLAGPEHNEQFF. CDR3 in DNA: TGTGCCAGCAGCTCCTTAGCGGGGCCGGAACACAATGAGCAGTTCTTC.

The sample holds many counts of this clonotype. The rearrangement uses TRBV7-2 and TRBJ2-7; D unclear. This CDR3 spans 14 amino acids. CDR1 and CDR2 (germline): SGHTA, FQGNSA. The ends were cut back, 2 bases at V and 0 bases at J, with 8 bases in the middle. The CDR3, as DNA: TGTGCCAGCAGCTTACATGTCAGCTCCTACGAGCAGTACTTC. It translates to CASSLHVSSYEQYF.

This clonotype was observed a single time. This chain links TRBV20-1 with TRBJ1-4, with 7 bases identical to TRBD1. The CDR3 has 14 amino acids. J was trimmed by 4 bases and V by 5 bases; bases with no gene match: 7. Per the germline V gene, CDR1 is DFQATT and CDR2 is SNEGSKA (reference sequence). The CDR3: CSAAPGQSNEKLFF. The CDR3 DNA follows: TGCAGTGCTGCCCCGGGACAGAGTAATGAAAAACTGTTTTTT.

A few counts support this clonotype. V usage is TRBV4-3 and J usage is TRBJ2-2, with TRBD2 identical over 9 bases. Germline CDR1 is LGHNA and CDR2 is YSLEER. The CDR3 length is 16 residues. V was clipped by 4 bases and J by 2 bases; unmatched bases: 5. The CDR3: CASSRGGGANTGELFF. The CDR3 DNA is TGCGCCAGCAGCCGCGGCGGGGGGGCCAACACCGGGGAGCTGTTTTTT.

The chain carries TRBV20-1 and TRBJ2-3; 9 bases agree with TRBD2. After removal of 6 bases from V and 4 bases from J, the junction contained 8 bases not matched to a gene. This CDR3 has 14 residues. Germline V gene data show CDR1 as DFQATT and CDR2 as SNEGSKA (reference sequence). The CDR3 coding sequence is TGCAGTGCCATCCGGGCTAGCGGGGCAGATACGCAGTATTTT. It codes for CSAIRASGADTQYF.

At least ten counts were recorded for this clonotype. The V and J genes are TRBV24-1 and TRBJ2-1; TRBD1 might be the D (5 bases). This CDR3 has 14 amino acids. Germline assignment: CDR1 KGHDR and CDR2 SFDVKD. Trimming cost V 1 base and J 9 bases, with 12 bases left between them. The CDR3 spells CATSDFKGMAEQFF. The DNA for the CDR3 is TGTGCCACCAGTGATTTCAAGGGGATGGCTGAGCAGTTCTTC.

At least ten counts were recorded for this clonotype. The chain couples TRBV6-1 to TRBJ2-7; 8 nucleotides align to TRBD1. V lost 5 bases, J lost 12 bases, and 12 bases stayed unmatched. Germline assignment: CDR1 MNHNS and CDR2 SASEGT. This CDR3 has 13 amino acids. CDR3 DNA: TGTGCCAGCAGTCTCTGGGACAGGACCCCCTCGTACTTC. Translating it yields CASSLWDRTPSYF.

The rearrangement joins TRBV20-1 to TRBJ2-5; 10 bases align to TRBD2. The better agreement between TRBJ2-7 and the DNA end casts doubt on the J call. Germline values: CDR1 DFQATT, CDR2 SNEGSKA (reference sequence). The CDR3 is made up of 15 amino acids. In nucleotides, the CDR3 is TGCAGTGCTAGAGATGAGAGCGGGGGGGATTACGAGCAGTACTTC. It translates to CSARDESGGDYEQYF.

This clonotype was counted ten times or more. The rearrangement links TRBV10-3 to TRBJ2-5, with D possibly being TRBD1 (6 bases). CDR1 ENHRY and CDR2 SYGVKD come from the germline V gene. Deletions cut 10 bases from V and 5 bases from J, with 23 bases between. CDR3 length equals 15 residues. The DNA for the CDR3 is TGTGCCACCAGCCCCGGAGCAGGGGCGGGCGAGACCCAGTACTTC. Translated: CATSPGAGAGETQYF.

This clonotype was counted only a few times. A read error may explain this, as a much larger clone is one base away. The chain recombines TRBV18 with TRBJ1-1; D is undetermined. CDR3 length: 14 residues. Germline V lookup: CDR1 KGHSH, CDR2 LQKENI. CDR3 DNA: TGTGCCGGCTCACCAGGAGGGAAGGACACTGAAGCTTTCTTT. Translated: CAGSPGGKDTEAFF.

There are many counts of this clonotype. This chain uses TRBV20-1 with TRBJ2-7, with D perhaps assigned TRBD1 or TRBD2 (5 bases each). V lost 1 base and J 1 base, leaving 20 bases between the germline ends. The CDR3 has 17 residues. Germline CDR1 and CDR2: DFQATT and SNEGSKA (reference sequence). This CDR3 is CSARAARTGDRSYEQYF. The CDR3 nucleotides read TGCAGTGCTAGAGCCGCCAGAACTGGGGACCGATCCTACGAGCAGTACTTC.

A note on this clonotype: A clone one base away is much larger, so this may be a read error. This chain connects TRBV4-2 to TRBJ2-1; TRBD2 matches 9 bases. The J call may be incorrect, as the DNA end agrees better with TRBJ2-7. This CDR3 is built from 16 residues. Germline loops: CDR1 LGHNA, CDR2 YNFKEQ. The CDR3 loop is CASSHARTSVYNEQYF. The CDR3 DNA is TGTGCCAGCAGCCACGCCCGGACTAGCGTCTACAATGAGCAGTACTTC.